The rows below give T cell receptor beta chains drawn from one sample of a study of CD8 T cells in ankylosing spondylitis. TCRdb reprocessed the 5' RACE reads via MiXCR and lists one record per CDR3 protein. This sample carries about 800,000 distinct CDR3 sequences, 10% to 15% of them seen once, and the ten largest clones take 0.51%. The specimen was blood, either unsorted or a sorted T cell fraction (not recorded which). Every receptor here comes from a male donor with ankylosing spondylitis. The CDR3 runs from the conserved cysteine through the conserved F or W. The order of the fields is V gene, J gene, CDR3 protein.

TRBV9	TRBJ1-1	CASSVGGTGMTEAFF
TRBV6-6	TRBJ1-4	CASMSEGNEKLFF
TRBV12-3/TRBV12-4	TRBJ2-7	CASSPGLANEQYF
TRBV15	TRBJ1-5	CATSRAMGPQHF
TRBV20-1	TRBJ1-2	CSAHGTGSNYGYTF
TRBV7-9	TRBJ2-4	CASSGAGNIQYF
TRBV4-2	TRBJ2-6	CASSQVPGGATGANVLTF
TRBV4-3	TRBJ2-3	CASSQLLHSTDTQYF
TRBV20-1	TRBJ1-2	CSAQAGRGANYGYTF
TRBV10-3	TRBJ1-2	CAISTGTGDYGYTF
TRBV5-1	TRBJ1-2	CASSVASALYGYTF
TRBV4-3	TRBJ1-1	CASSQGFLGAEAFF
TRBV9	TRBJ2-3	CASSVTASDTQYF
TRBV7-6	TRBJ2-2	CASSLGLAEYTGELFF
TRBV4-3	TRBJ2-2	CASSQERSRGVLTGELFF
TRBV7-2	TRBJ2-1	CASRYRLRTNNEQFF
TRBV5-1	TRBJ1-1	CASSLMQGTEAFF
TRBV19	TRBJ2-2	CAYPPDRPTGELFF
TRBV27	TRBJ2-7	CASSRLGTGFDEQYF
TRBV20-1	TRBJ2-5	CSARPLGTGQETQYF
TRBV20-1	TRBJ2-1	CSAPSPLAGSYNEQFF
TRBV20-1	TRBJ2-3	CSASGGGDTDTQYF
TRBV5-1	TRBJ2-7	CASSLAGQGWYEQYF
TRBV11-2	TRBJ2-7	CASSFHHEQYF